The rows below give T cell receptor beta chains drawn from one sample of a study of T cell repertoires in cytomegalovirus infection. TCRdb processed the reads anew with MiXCR; each CDR3 protein has one entry. This sample carries about 740,000 distinct CDR3 sequences, 35% to 45% of them seen once, and the ten largest clones take 2.5% to 3%. The sample consisted of PBMCs. The receptors come from a human donor in good health (CMV status not recorded). Some clones in this sample may be carry-over from other donors' samples. CDR3s include the opening cysteine and the closing phenylalanine or tryptophan. D genes are given only for firm matches. Where a row states a size, it is once, few, many or the class of an expanded clone; other rows omit it.

d_call j_call clone_size v_call cdr3_aa cdr3_nt
TRBD2 TRBJ2-3 . TRBV7-2 CASSLSAGGHRDTQYF TGTGCCAGCAGCTTAAGTGCGGGGGGCCATAGAGATACGCAGTATTTT
TRBD2 TRBJ2-5 few TRBV28 CASSPIGTSGKETQYF TGTGCCAGCAGTCCGATCGGGACTAGCGGTAAAGAGACCCAGTACTTC
. TRBJ1-2 few TRBV6-2/TRBV6-3 CASSTPGELYGYTF TGTGCCAGCAGTACCCCGGGGGAGCTCTATGGCTACACCTTC
. TRBJ2-7 few TRBV5-6 CASSIIDRSSYEQYF TGTGCCAGCAGCATTATTGACAGGAGCTCCTACGAGCAGTACTTC
. TRBJ1-1 few TRBV11-2 CASSLKWGAEAFF TGTGCCAGCAGCTTAAAATGGGGGGCTGAAGCTTTCTTT
. TRBJ1-1 . TRBV5-6 CASSLVLTGSNTEAFF TGTGCCAGCAGCTTGGTGCTCACGGGGAGCAACACTGAAGCTTTCTTT
TRBD2 TRBJ2-1 . TRBV24-1 CATRRKKREGRAHEQFF TGTGCCACCAGGCGGAAGAAGCGGGAGGGCCGAGCTCATGAGCAGTTCTTC
. TRBJ1-1 . TRBV7-9 CASSLVGTVEAFF TGTGCCAGCAGCTTAGTTGGGACTGTGGAAGCTTTCTTT
. TRBJ2-1 few TRBV6-6 CATGLSGASEQFF TGTGCCACCGGATTGTCGGGGGCTAGTGAGCAGTTCTTC
. TRBJ2-7 once TRBV30 CASGASYEQYF TGTGCCTCGGGGGCATCCTACGAGCAGTACTTC
TRBD1 TRBJ2-1 . TRBV29-1 CSAGRDRGEQFF TGCAGCGCCGGCCGGGACAGAGGTGAGCAGTTCTTC
. TRBJ2-2 . TRBV27 CASSPSGKNTGELFF TGTGCCAGCAGTCCGTCAGGGAAGAACACCGGGGAGCTGTTTTTT
. TRBJ2-1 many TRBV7-6 CASSLAPATPPYNEQFF TGTGCCAGCAGCTTAGCGCCAGCAACCCCTCCCTACAATGAGCAGTTCTTC
. TRBJ1-6 . TRBV4-1 CASSPETSTSSPLHF TGCGCCAGCAGCCCCGAGACCAGTACCAGTTCACCCCTCCACTTT
TRBD2 TRBJ2-1 . TRBV19 CASSIPGLAGTNEQFF TGTGCCAGTAGTATCCCGGGACTAGCGGGAACAAATGAGCAGTTCTTC
TRBD1 TRBJ1-1 . TRBV15 CATSRGQGYTEAFF TGTGCCACCAGCAGGGGACAGGGGTACACTGAAGCTTTCTTT
TRBD2 TRBJ2-2 . TRBV28 CASSLTSGSGEAGELFF TGTGCCAGCAGTTTAACTAGCGGGAGCGGGGAAGCCGGGGAGCTGTTTTTT
. TRBJ1-2 . TRBV5-1 CASSFNSGGQGYGYTF TGCGCCAGCAGCTTCAATTCCGGGGGGCAAGGATATGGCTACACCTTC
. TRBJ1-1 . TRBV28 CASSFEGLEAFF TGTGCCAGCAGTTTTGAGGGGCTAGAAGCTTTCTTT
. TRBJ2-7 few TRBV7-6 CASTHSEGFIYEQYF TGTGCCAGCACCCATAGCGAAGGTTTCATCTACGAGCAGTACTTC